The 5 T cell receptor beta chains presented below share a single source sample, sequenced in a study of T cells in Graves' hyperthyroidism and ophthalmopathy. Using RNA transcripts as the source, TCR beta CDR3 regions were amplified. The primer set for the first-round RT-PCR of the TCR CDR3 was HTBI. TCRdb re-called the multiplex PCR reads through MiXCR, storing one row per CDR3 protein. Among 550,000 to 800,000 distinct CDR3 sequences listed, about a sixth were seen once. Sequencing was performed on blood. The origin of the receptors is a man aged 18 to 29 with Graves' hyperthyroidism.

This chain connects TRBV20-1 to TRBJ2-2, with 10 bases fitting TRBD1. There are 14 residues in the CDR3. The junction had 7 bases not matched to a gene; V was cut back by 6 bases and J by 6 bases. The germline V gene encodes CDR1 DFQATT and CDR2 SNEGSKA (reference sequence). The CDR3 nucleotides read TGCAGTGCCGGGCGGACAGGGGGTTCCGGGGAGCTGTTTTTT. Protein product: CSAGRTGGSGELFF.

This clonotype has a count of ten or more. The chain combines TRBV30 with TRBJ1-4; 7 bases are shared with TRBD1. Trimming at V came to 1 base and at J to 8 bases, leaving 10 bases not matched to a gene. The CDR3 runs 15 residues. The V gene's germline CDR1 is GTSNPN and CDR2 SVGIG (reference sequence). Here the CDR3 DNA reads TGTGCCTGGAGTGAGACTTGGGACAGTTCGGAAAAACTGTTTTTT. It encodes CAWSETWDSSEKLFF.

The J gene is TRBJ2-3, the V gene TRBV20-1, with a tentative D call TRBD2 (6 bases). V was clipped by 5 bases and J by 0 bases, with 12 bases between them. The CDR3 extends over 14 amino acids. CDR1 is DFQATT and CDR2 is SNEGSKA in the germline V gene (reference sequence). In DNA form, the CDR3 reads TGCAGTGCTTGGAGCGGGTTTAGCACAGATACGCAGTATTTT. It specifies CSAWSGFSTDTQYF.

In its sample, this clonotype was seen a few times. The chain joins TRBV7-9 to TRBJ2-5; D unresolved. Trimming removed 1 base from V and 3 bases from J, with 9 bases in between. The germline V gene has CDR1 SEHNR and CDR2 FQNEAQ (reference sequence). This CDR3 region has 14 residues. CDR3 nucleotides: TGTGCCAGCAGCTTAGGGGCCGGCAAAGAGACCCAGTACTTC. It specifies CASSLGAGKETQYF.

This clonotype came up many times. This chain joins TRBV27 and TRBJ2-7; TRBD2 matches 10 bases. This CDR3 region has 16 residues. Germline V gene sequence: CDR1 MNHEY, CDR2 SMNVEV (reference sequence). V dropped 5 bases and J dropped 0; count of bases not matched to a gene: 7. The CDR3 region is CASSPFSSGSSYEQYF. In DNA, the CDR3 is TGTGCCAGCAGTCCCTTTTCTAGCGGGAGCTCCTACGAGCAGTACTTC.